Shown below are 25 T cell receptor beta chains from a single sample sequenced in a study of T cell clonality in common variable immunodeficiency. Study-wide findings and caveats: Fewer deletions and N-nucleotide insertions were reportedly seen in common variable immunodeficiency TCR beta sequences.

TCRdb's table, derived via immunoSEQ multiplex PCR, lists solely in-frame clones and lacks some. Sampling found 25,000 to 35,000 clones, none seen once. What these receptors recognize is not known. Sequencing was carried out using peripheral blood mononuclear cells. The receptors come from a human donor with common variable immunodeficiency.

This clone was picked up many times. From the germline J gene comes the end of the CDR3, since the read stops 3 residues before it. V gene TRBV5-1 combines with J gene TRBJ2-2; 7 bases line up with TRBD2. CDR1 is SGHRS and CDR2 is YFSETQ in the germline V gene. J lost 7 bases, V lost 5 bases, and 14 bases had no gene match. The CDR3 covers 16 residues. This CDR3 is CASSLSQGGIGGELFF. Incomplete CDR3 DNA: TGCGCCAGCAGTTTAAGCCAGGGAGGGATCGGCGGGGAG.

This clone was recorded many times. The read comes to an end 3 residues before the CDR3 does, leaving the germline J gene to fill in the end. The chain recombines TRBV2 with TRBJ2-1, with D unclear. Trimming pared 2 bases from V and 7 bases from J, leaving 6 bases between. Germline values: CDR1 SNHLY, CDR2 FYNNEI. CDR3 length: 12 amino acids. Incomplete CDR3 DNA: TGTGCCAGCAGTGAACTAGAGAATGAG. Translation gives CASSELENE. The whole CDR3 sequence reads CASSELENEQFF.

This clone was observed at least ten times. Read sequence stops 3 residues before the CDR3 end, and the germline J gene provides the missing end. V is TRBV10-3 and J is TRBJ2-3; 10 nucleotides agree with TRBD2. Germline lookup yields CDR1 ENHRY and CDR2 SYGVKD. This CDR3 contains 16 residues. Losses at the gene ends were 6 bases for V and 3 bases for J; bases not matched to a gene: 9. Incomplete CDR3 DNA: TGTGCCATCAGGGGCTTCCTAGCGGGAGTAACAGATACG. Amino acids: CAIRGFLAGVTDT. The full CDR3 reads CAIRGFLAGVTDTQYF.

This clone was seen many times. The CDR3 end lies 3 residues beyond the end of the read and is filled in from the germline J gene. The chain links TRBV19 to TRBJ2-2; no clear D gene. The germline CDR1 and CDR2 sequences are LNHDA and SQIVND (reference sequence). This CDR3 has 14 residues. Trimming stripped 7 bases from V and 2 bases from J, with 11 bases between. The sequenced CDR3 bases are TGTGCCAGTATTAACACAGCCAACACCGGGGAG. Translating it yields CASINTANTGE. In full, the CDR3 reads CASINTANTGELFF.

This clone was detected ten times or more. The observed sequence ends 3 residues before the CDR3 terminus, with the missing tail filled in from the germline J gene. The chain joins TRBV19 to TRBJ1-3; D is uncertain. Germline loops: CDR1 LNHDA, CDR2 SQIVND (reference sequence). This CDR3 spans 16 amino acids. V gave up 8 bases and J gave up 3 bases, with 20 bases separating them. CDR3 region: CASAMTPNNYGNTIYF. The covered CDR3 bases are TGTGCCAGTGCTATGACGCCGAATAACTATGGAAACACC.

This clone was detected many times. Read coverage stops 3 residues before the CDR3 terminus; the germline J gene supplies the remainder. This sequence joins TRBV27 and TRBJ2-7; possible D gene TRBD1, 6 bases. Trimming removed 6 bases from V and 6 bases from J, with 9 bases in between. CDR3 size: 11 residues. From germline, CDR1 is MNHEY and CDR2 SMNVEV (reference sequence). Partial CDR3 DNA: TGTGCCAGCAGCCAGGGGCTCGAG. Translation gives CASSQGLE. The CDR3 in full is CASSQGLEQYF.

This clone was picked up a small number of times. CDR3: CAWKVTSGMGEQFF. The sequenced CDR3 bases are TGTGCCTGGAAAGTAACTAGCGGGATGGGTGAG. The chain carries TRBV30 and TRBJ2-1, with 10 bases that match TRBD2. The CDR3 extends 3 residues past the end of the read, so its final part is completed from the germline J gene. Trimming cost V 4 bases and J 9 bases; bases outside gene matches: 9. The CDR3 consists of 14 residues. The germline V gene encodes CDR1 GTSNPN and CDR2 SVGIG (reference sequence).

Of note for this clone: The CDR3 goes on 3 residues after the read ends, and that part is filled in from the germline J gene. The chain carries TRBV2 and TRBJ2-1; 8 bases fit TRBD2. CDR1 is SNHLY, CDR2 FYNNEI, per germline. V dropped 7 bases and J dropped 3; count of bases not matched to a gene: 8. This CDR3 has 15 amino acids. The DNA read from the CDR3 is TGTGCCAGCACCGAAGCTAGCGGGCTCTACAATGAG. It encodes CASTEASGLYNE. The complete CDR3 reads CASTEASGLYNEQFF. Together with reference TRBV2 and TRBJ2-1, the CDR3 gives the full variable domain: EPEVTQTPSHQVTQMGQEVILRCVPISNHLYFYWYRQILGQKVEFLVSFYNNEISEKSEIFDDQFSVERPDGSNFTLKIRSTKLEDSAMYFCASTEASGLYNEQFFGPGTRLTVL.

Regarding this clone: The CDR3 goes on 3 residues after the read ends, and that part is filled in from the germline J gene. J is TRBJ2-1 and V is TRBV20-1; 12 positions match TRBD2. CDR3 size: 15 residues. V was clipped by 5 bases and J by 6 bases; unmatched bases: 8. Germline CDR1 is DFQATT and CDR2 is SNEGSKA (reference sequence). The CDR3 DNA, read in part, is TGCAGTGCTGACGGACTAGCGGGACTCGTCAATGAG. It is translated as CSADGLAGLVNE. The entire CDR3 protein reads CSADGLAGLVNEQFF.

This clone has a handful of counts. Coverage ceases 3 residues before the CDR3 finishes, and the germline J gene fills in the end. V is TRBV5-1 and J is TRBJ2-2; the match to TRBD2 covers 8 bases. This CDR3 spans 18 amino acids. Looked up from germline, CDR1 is SGHRS and CDR2 is YFSETQ. The ends lost 1 base at V and 2 bases at J; junction bases unmatched: 10. CDR3 in amino acids: CASSLTPTSGANTGELFF. Partial CDR3 DNA: TGCGCCAGCAGCTTGACTCCTACTAGCGGAGCTAACACCGGGGAG.

Only a few counts were recorded for this clone. Read data end 3 residues before the CDR3 end; the end is taken from the germline J gene. V is TRBV5-8 and J is TRBJ2-7, with D uncertain. The germline CDR1 and CDR2 sequences are SGHTS and YDEGEE. The V and J ends lost 2 bases and 5 bases respectively, with 11 bases between them. There are 13 residues in the CDR3. Incomplete CDR3 DNA: TGTGCCAGCAGCTTTTTAGAAAGGGACGAG. Translation gives CASSFLERDE. The whole CDR3 reads CASSFLERDEQYF.

Regarding this clone: The CDR3 extends 3 residues past the end of the read, so its final part is completed from the germline J gene. This chain links TRBV7-3 with TRBJ2-1; 10 bases align to TRBD2. The CDR3 contains 18 residues. With V trimmed by 1 base and J by 2 bases, 8 bases remained unmatched. Germline V gene data show CDR1 as SGHTA and CDR2 as FQGTGA. CDR3 DNA (partial): TGTGCCAGCAGCTTAAGACCCCTAACTAGCGGGGCCTACAATGAG. It is translated as CASSLRPLTSGAYNE. The entire CDR3 reads CASSLRPLTSGAYNEQFF.

In regard to this clone: The read gets to within 3 residues of the CDR3 end, and the germline J gene fills in the rest. The chain couples TRBV2 to TRBJ2-3; TRBD2 matches 10 bases. The CDR3 sequence is 14 residues long. V was clipped by 10 bases and J by 0 bases; unmatched bases: 4. Germline V gives CDR1 SNHLY, CDR2 FYNNEI. The CDR3 reads CATETSGSTDTQYF. CDR3 DNA (partial): TGTGCCACAGAGACTAGCGGGAGCACAGATACG.

This clone was counted many times. The CDR3 end is not reached by the read, which stops 3 residues before it; the germline J gene fills it in. The chain uses TRBV7-6 and TRBJ1-6; a possible D gene is TRBD1 (6 bases). This CDR3 is built from 14 residues. Per the germline V gene, CDR1 is SGHVS and CDR2 is FNYEAQ. V was pared by 1 base and J by 9 bases, with 10 bases between. The CDR3 bases that were read are TGTGCCAGCAGCTTAGAGCAGGGGCGTTCACCC. Its protein product is CASSLEQGRSP. The full CDR3 sequence reads CASSLEQGRSPLHF.

This clone was found a few times. The read falls 3 residues short of the CDR3 end, and the missing part is taken from the germline J gene. The V call is TRBV2, the J call TRBJ2-7, with unresolved D. The germline V and J ends were trimmed by 7 bases and 6 bases, with 10 bases remaining between them. The CDR3 totals 11 residues. Germline CDR1 is SNHLY and CDR2 is FYNNEI. Partial CDR3 DNA: TGTGCCAGCACTAGATCGGGCGAG. Translating gives CASTRSGE. The full CDR3 protein is CASTRSGEQYF.

This clone was counted a few times. The read terminates 3 residues ahead of where the CDR3 ends, so the germline J gene completes it. This chain connects TRBV19 to TRBJ2-7; 11 nucleotides match TRBD2. The trim removed 5 bases at V and 3 bases at J, leaving 3 bases unmatched. CDR3 size: 14 residues. CDR1 is LNHDA and CDR2 is SQIVND in the germline V gene (reference sequence). The CDR3 spells CASSPGLAGYEQYF. CDR3 bases read: TGTGCCAGTAGTCCCGGACTAGCGGGCTACGAG. Using reference TRBV19 and TRBJ2-7 for the parts outside the CDR3, the full variable domain is DGGITQSPKYLFRKEGQNVTLSCEQNLNHDAMYWYRQDPGQGLRLIYYSQIVNDFQKGDIAEGYSVSREKKESFPLTVTSAQKNPTAFYLCASSPGLAGYEQYFGPGTRLTVT.

Ten or more counts support this clone. The read ends 3 residues before the CDR3 terminus; that terminus is restored from the germline J gene. The chain recombines TRBV20-1 with TRBJ2-1, with TRBD2 matching over 10 bases. V gave up 0 bases and J gave up 3 bases; unmatched junction bases: 14. Germline V lookup: CDR1 DFQATT, CDR2 SNEGSKA (reference sequence). There are 19 residues in the CDR3. The part of the CDR3 DNA that was read is TGCAGTGCTAGAGAGTGGGAGCGGGAGGGCATCAGTTTCTACAATGAG. Residues: CSAREWEREGISFYNE. The whole CDR3 sequence reads CSAREWEREGISFYNEQFF.

This clone was detected a few times. The read stops 3 residues short of the end of the CDR3; the missing end is completed from the germline J gene. J is TRBJ1-6 and V is TRBV20-1; D is possibly TRBD1 (5 bases). This CDR3 is built from 15 residues. Trimming cost V 6 bases and J 2 bases, with 14 bases left between them. Germline-derived CDR1 and CDR2 are DFQATT and SNEGSKA (reference sequence). CDR3 DNA, as far as it was read: TGCAGTGCCCAGGCAGGGCTCCCCTATAATTCACCC. Amino acids: CSAQAGLPYNSP. The full CDR3 sequence reads CSAQAGLPYNSPLHF.

This clone was observed many times. The sequence runs out 3 residues before the end of the CDR3; the remainder is reconstructed from the germline J gene. This sequence joins TRBV30 and TRBJ2-4; D unclear. Germline V gene sequence: CDR1 GTSNPN, CDR2 SVGIG (reference sequence). CDR3 size: 12 residues. Trimming cost V 3 bases and J 0 bases, with 3 bases left between them. The sequenced CDR3 bases are TGTGCCTGGAGAGGAGCCAAAAACATT. Its translation is CAWRGAKNI. The whole CDR3 protein reads CAWRGAKNIQYF.

This clone was detected many times. The observed sequence ends 3 residues before the CDR3 terminus, with the missing tail filled in from the germline J gene. The chain is built from TRBV7-8 and TRBJ1-3; D is perhaps TRBD1 (6 bases). Trimming removed 6 bases from V and 2 bases from J, with 11 bases in between. Germline V gene sequence: CDR1 SGHVS, CDR2 FQNEAQ. The CDR3 consists of 14 residues. CDR3 region: CASRETGAGNTIYF. Partial CDR3 DNA: TGTGCCAGCAGAGAGACAGGAGCTGGAAACACC.

This clone has just a few counts. Coverage ceases 3 residues before the CDR3 finishes, and the germline J gene fills in the end. V gene TRBV30 combines with J gene TRBJ1-1; 7 bases match TRBD1. The CDR3 runs 13 residues. Trimming took 2 bases from V and 6 from J; bases not matched to a gene: 6. CDR1 GTSNPN and CDR2 SVGIG come from the germline V gene (reference sequence). The DNA read from the CDR3 is TGTGCCTGGAGTCGAGACAGGGACGCTGAA. Its protein is CAWSRDRDAE. The full CDR3 is CAWSRDRDAEAFF.

Remarks on this clone: The read falls 3 residues short of the CDR3 end, and the missing part is taken from the germline J gene. The chain employs TRBV18 and TRBJ1-3; D gene ambiguous. The V gene lost 2 bases and the J gene lost 0 bases, with 14 bases spanning the gap. Germline V lookup: CDR1 KGHSH, CDR2 LQKENI. This CDR3 contains 17 residues. CDR3 DNA, as far as it was read: TGTGCCAGCTCACCATCCCGGGGTCTCCTCTCTGGAAACACC. Protein sequence: CASSPSRGLLSGNT. The whole CDR3 reads CASSPSRGLLSGNTIYF.

Concerning this clone: The CDR3 extends 3 residues past the end of the read, so its final part is completed from the germline J gene. The V and J genes are TRBV6-2 or TRBV6-3 and TRBJ1-1; D is perhaps TRBD1 (5 bases). Trimming shortened V by 5 bases and J by 1 base, and 11 bases separated the two germline ends. The germline CDR1 and CDR2 sequences are MNHEY and SVGEGT. The CDR3 contains 14 residues. CDR3 DNA, as far as it was read: TGTGCCAGCAGTCCGACTGGACAGAACACTGAA. Encoded protein: CASSPTGQNTE. The entire CDR3 is CASSPTGQNTEAFF.

This clone was detected ten times or more. CDR3 DNA (partial): TGTGCCAGTAAAAACAGGGAAGGCACCGGGGAG. It yields the protein CASKNREGTGE. In full, the CDR3 is CASKNREGTGELFF. The J gene is TRBJ2-2, the V gene TRBV19, with a tentative D call TRBD1 (6 bases). The missing CDR3 end, 3 residues past where the read stops, is filled in from the germline J gene. Germline V gene data show CDR1 as LNHDA and CDR2 as SQIVND (reference sequence). The V gene lost 7 bases and the J gene lost 4 bases, with 13 bases spanning the gap. The CDR3 spans 14 residues.

This clone appeared many times. The read ends 3 residues shy of where the CDR3 ends; the end is completed using the germline J gene. The chain links TRBV9 to TRBJ2-1, with a tentative D call TRBD1 (5 bases). Germline CDR1 reads SGDLS; CDR2 reads YYNGEE. The V and J ends lost 1 base and 8 bases respectively, with 13 bases between them. This CDR3 region has 14 residues. The CDR3 DNA, read in part, is TGTGCCAGCAGCGTATTGTCAGGGTGGGATGAG. This translates into CASSVLSGWDE. The whole CDR3 protein is CASSVLSGWDEQFF.